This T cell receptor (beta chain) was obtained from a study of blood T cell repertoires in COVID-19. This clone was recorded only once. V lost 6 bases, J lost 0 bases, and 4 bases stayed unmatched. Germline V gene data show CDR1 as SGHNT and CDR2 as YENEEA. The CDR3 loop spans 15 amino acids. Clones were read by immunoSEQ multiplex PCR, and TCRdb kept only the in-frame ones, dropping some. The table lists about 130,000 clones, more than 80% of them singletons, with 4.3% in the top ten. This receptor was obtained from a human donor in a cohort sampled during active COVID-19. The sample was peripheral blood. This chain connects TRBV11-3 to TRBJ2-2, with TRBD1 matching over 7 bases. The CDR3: CASSQDRANTGELFF. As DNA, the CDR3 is TGTGCCAGCAGTCAAGACAGGGCGAACACCGGGGAGCTGTTTTTT.